What follows is one T cell receptor beta chain and its context. No cognate antigen has been identified for it. The sample holds no much larger clone one base away, and base qualities are not on file. This record comes from a study of T-cell memory formation after mild COVID-19 (dated by TCRdb to the early 2020s). In the study overall: Most TCR sequence clusters were specific to one of the two donors. T-cell clones expanding and contracting after mild COVID-19 in a couple of donors were tracked by longitudinal TCRalpha and TCRbeta repertoire sequencing. Two young, previously healthy adult volunteers, one female and one male, were included in the cohort. Results the study describes overall, beyond this receptor: Whether the second-wave clones peaking on day 37 were SARS-CoV-2 specific was not confirmed. The study covered only a couple of mild cases, and larger cohorts including severe cases with pre-infection samples were considered necessary. Some responding clones were found in pre-infection memory, which suggests that pre-existing cross-reactive memory T cells took part in the SARS-CoV-2 response. From day 15 to 85, contracting clones showed balanced CD4/CD8 phenotypes, whereas a second wave of clones that expanded from day 15 to 37 leaned towards CD4+. Contracting CD4+ clones turned up mainly in the CM and EM memory subsets, whereas EMRA was where CD8+ clones were enriched.

The CDR3 spans 14 residues, from the cysteine through the phenylalanine. The kept DNA is CDR3 alone, 42 bases in frame from the first base. Trimming accounts for 7 bases at V and 1 base at J, while the number of junction bases matched to no gene is 5. CDR1 SQVTM and CDR2 ANQGSEA are derived from the germline V gene. Ficoll-Paque density gradient centrifugation was used to isolate PBMCs. The instrument was an Illumina NovaSeq 6000. cDNA libraries for TCRalpha and TCRbeta were prepared by 5'RACE using constant-segment primers, with sample barcodes and unique molecular identifiers added. Trizol reagent was used to extract RNA from every sample. The libraries were amplified in two PCR steps, and the second step added a second sample barcode and Illumina TruSeq adapters. Sequencing of the libraries was done on an Illumina NovaSeq, producing 2 x 150 bp paired-end reads. The original methods were these. The reads were demultiplexed and collapsed into UMI-guided consensus sequences using migec v1.2.7. Using mixcr v2.1.11, the UMI consensuses were aligned to TRA and TRB V and J templates and assembled into clonotypes. A clonotype was counted as expanded or contracted only when both edgeR and NoisET called the clonotype significant, with the noise models trained on biological replicates. edgeR calls used a false discovery rate-adjusted p below 0.01 and a log2 fold-change threshold of 1. As an exploratory analysis of dynamics, PCA with hierarchical clustering was applied to max-normalized trajectories of the 1000 most abundant clonotypes. The CD4 or CD8 phenotype of responding clones was assigned using the separately sequenced CD4+ and CD8+ repertoires. TCRdb trimmed public reads at Q25 via fastp, called clones via MiXCR and kept in-frame beta chains. CDR3 protein duplicates are merged, each entry listing the most common genes and DNA. For this entry, the V and J calls and clone size follow TCRdb and not the study's own pipeline. The sample includes under 300,000 distinct CDR3 sequences, with about a sixth observed a single time. The ten largest clones capture roughly 22% of the sample.

In this chain, TRBV29-1 is recombined with TRBJ2-3, and 10 bases in between align with TRBD2. Sequencing used PBMCs or a T cell subset sorted from them (not recorded which). The TCR originated in a man between 18 and 29 years old who had mild COVID-19 (a few samples of this study predate the infection). The sample titles of this study are shuffled in the database, so cell type and time point are left out; the donor was told from shared clones. This receptor carries the CDR3 CSASLAGGTDTQYF. The DNA is as follows: TGCAGCGCCAGTCTAGCGGGGGGCACAGATACGCAGTATTTT.